The present T cell receptor (beta chain) was sequenced within a study of shared clonotypes between healthy human individuals. Study-wide context: Three plates each covered CD4 naive and memory; CD8 naive two, CD8 memory one.

Method: immunoSEQ multiplex PCR; TCRdb's copy keeps in-frame clones and lacks some. The repertoire holds 1,500,000 or so clones, with around 97% as singletons. Sequenced input: naive CD4+ T cells sorted from blood. Noted subset: CD45RA+ positively selected. This sequence originates from a man aged 25 to 40 in good health.

Written as DNA, the CDR3 is TGTGCCAGCTCACCCGGGACACCGATAAACTCCTACGAGCAGTACTTC. It translates to CASSPGTPINSYEQYF. The rearrangement joins TRBV18 to TRBJ2-7; a possible D gene is TRBD1 (6 bases). The CDR3 is 16 residues long. Germline CDR1 is KGHSH and CDR2 is LQKENI. The V end lost 3 bases, the J end lost 0 bases, and 15 bases lay between the germline ends.